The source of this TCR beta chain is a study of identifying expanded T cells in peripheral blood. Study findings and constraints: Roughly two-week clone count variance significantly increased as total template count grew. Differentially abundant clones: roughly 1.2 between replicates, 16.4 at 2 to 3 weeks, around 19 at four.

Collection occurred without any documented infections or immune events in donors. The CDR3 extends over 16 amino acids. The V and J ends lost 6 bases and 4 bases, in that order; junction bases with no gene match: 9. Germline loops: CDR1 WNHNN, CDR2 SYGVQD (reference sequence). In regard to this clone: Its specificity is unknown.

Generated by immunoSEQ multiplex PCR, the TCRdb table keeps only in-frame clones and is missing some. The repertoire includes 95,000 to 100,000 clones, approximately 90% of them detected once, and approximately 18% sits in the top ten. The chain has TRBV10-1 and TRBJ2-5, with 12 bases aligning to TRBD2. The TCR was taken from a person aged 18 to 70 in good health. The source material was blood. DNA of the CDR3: TGCGCCAGCAGCGAGACTAGCGGGGGCGCGGGAGAGACCCAGTACTTC. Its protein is CASSETSGGAGETQYF.